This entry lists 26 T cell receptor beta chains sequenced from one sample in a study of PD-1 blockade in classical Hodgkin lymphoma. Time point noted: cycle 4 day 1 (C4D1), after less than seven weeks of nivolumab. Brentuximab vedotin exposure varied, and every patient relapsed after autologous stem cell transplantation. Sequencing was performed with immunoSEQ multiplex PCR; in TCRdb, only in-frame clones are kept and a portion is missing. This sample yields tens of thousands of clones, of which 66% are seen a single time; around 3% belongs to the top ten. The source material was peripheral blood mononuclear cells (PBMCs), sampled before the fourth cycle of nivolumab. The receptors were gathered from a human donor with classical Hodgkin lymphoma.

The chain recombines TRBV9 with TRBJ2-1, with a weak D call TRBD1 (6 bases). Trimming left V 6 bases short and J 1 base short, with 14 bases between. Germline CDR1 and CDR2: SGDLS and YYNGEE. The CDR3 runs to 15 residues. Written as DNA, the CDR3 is TGTGCCAGCACGTCGGACAGTGCGTCCTACAATGAGCAGTTCTTC. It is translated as CASTSDSASYNEQFF.

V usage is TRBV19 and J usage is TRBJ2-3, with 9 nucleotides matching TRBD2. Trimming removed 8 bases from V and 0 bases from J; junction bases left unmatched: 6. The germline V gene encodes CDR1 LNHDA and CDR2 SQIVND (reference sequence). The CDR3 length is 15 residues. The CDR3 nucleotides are TGTGCCAGTGGGGGACTAGCAGCTAGCACAGATACGCAGTATTTT. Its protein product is CASGGLAASTDTQYF. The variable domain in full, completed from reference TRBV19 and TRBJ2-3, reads DGGITQSPKYLFRKEGQNVTLSCEQNLNHDAMYWYRQDPGQGLRLIYYSQIVNDFQKGDIAEGYSVSREKKESFPLTVTSAQKNPTAFYLCASGGLAASTDTQYFGPGTRLTVL.

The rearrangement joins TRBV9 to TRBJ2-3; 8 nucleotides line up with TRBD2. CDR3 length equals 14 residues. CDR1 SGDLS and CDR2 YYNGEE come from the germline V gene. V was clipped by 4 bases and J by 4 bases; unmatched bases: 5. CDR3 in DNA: TGTGCCAGCAGCCCCGGGGGGGGCCCAGATACGCAGTATTTT. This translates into CASSPGGGPDTQYF.

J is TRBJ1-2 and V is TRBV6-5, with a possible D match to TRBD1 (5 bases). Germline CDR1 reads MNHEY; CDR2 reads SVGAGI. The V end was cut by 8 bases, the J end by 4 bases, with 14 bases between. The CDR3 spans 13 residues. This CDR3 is CASRSTVIYGYTF. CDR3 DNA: TGTGCCAGCCGCTCGACAGTTATCTATGGCTACACCTTC.

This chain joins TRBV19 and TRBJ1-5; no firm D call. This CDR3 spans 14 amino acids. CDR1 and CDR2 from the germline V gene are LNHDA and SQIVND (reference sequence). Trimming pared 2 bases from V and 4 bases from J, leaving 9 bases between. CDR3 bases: TGTGCCAGTAGTATATGGTTCGGTAATCAGCCCCAGCATTTT. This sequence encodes CASSIWFGNQPQHF.

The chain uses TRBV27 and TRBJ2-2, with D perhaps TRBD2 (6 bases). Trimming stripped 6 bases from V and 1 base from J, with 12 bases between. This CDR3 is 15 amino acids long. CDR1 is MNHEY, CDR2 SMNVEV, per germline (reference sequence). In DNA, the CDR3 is TGTGCCAGCAGATTTAGCGGCGTGAACACCGGGGAGCTGTTTTTT. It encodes CASRFSGVNTGELFF.

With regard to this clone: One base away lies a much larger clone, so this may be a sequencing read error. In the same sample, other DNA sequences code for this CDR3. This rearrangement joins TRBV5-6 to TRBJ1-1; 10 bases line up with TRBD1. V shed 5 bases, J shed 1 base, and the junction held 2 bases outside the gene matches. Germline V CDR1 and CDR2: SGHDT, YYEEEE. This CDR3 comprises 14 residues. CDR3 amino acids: CASSWDRGNTEAFF. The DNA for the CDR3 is TGTGCCAGCAGTTGGGACAGGGGGAACACTGAAGCTTTCTTT.

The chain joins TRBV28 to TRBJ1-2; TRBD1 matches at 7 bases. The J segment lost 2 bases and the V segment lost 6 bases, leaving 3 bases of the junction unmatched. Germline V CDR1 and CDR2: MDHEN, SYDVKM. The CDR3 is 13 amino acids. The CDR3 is CASSLGQNYGYTF. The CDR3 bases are TGTGCCAGCAGCCTGGGACAGAACTATGGCTACACCTTC.

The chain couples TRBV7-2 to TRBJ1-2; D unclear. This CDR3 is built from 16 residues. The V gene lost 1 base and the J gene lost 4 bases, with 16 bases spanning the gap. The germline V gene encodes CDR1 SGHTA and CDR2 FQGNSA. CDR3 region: CASSLVPSQEGYGYTF. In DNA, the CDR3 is TGTGCCAGCAGCTTAGTGCCGTCTCAAGAGGGCTATGGCTACACCTTC.

As DNA, the CDR3 is TGTGCCAGCAGTTACTCGATTGAGCGTGAGCAGTTCTTC. Translated: CASSYSIEREQFF. The V and J genes are TRBV6-5 and TRBJ2-1; D not certain. CDR3 length: 13 amino acids. Looked up from germline, CDR1 is MNHEY and CDR2 is SVGAGI. V was shortened by 0 bases and J by 9 bases, with 9 bases between the two germline ends.

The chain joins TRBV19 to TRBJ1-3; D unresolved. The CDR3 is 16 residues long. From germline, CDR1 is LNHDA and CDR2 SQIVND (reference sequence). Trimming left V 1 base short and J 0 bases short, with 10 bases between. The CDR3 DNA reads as TGTGCCAGTAGTATAGGGGGTTCTTCCTCTGGAAACACCATATATTTT. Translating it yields CASSIGGSSSGNTIYF.

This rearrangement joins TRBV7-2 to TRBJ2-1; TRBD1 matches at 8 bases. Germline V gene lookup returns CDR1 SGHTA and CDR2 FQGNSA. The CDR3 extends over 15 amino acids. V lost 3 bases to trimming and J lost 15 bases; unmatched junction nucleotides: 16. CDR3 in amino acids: CASSLVGQDLLGGFF. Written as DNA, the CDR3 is TGTGCCAGCAGCTTGGTGGGACAGGACCTCCTGGGAGGGTTCTTC.

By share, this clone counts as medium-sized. CDR3 nucleotides: TGCGCCAGCAGCCAAGATATGGGACAAAGTAATGAAAAACTGTTTTTT. The encoded protein is CASSQDMGQSNEKLFF. This chain connects TRBV4-3 to TRBJ1-4; possibly TRBD1 for D (6 bases). The germline CDR1 and CDR2 sequences are LGHNA and YSLEER. This CDR3 contains 16 residues. The V end lost 0 bases, the J end lost 4 bases, and 12 bases lay between the germline ends.

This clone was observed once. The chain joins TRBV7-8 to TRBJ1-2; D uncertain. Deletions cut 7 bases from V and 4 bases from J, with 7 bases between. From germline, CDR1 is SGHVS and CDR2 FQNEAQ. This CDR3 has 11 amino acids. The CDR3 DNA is TGTGCCAGCAACCAGATCTATGGCTACACCTTC. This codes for CASNQIYGYTF.

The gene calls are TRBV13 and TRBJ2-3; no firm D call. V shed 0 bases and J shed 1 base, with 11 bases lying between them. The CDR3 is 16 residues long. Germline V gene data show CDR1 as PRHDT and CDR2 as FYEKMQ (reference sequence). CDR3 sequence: CASSLGRRGGTDTQYF. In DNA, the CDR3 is TGTGCCAGCAGCTTAGGCCGAAGAGGAGGCACAGATACGCAGTATTTT.

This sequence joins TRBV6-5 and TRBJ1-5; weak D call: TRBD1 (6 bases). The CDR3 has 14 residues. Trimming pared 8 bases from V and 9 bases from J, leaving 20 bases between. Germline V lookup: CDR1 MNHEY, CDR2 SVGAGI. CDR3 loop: CASQGSGTARPQHF. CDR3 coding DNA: TGTGCCAGCCAGGGGTCGGGCACTGCTCGGCCCCAGCATTTT.

The CDR3 here is CASKDEETQYF. CDR3 sequence (DNA): TGTGCCAGCAAGGACGAGGAGACCCAGTACTTC. V and J are TRBV2 and TRBJ2-5; no clear D gene. The CDR3 has 11 residues. V lost 7 bases, J lost 5 bases, and 8 bases lay in between. From germline, CDR1 is SNHLY and CDR2 FYNNEI.

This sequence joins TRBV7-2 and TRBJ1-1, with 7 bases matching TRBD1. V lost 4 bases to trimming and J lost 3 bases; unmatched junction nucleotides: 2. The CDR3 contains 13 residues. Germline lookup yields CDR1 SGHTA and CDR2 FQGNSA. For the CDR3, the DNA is TGTGCCAGCAGCTACGACAGGGACACTGAAGCTTTCTTT. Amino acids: CASSYDRDTEAFF.

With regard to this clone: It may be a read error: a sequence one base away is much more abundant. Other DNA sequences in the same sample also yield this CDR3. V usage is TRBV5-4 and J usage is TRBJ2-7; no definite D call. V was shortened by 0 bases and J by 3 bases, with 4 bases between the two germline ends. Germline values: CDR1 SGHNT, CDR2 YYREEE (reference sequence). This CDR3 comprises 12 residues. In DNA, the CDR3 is TGTGCCAGCAGCTTGGGGTTCTACGAGCAGTACTTC. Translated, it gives CASSLGFYEQYF. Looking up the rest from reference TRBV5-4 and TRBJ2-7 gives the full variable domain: ETGVTQSPTHLIKTRGQQVTLRCSSQSGHNTVSWYQQALGQGPQFIFQYYREEENGRGNFPPRFSGLQFPNYSSELNVNALELDDSALYLCASSLGFYEQYFGPGTRLTVT.

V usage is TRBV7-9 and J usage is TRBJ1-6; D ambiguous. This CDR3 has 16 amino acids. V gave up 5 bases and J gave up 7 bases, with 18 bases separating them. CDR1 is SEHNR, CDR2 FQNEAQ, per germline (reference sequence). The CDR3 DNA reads TGTGCCAGCAGCCCTAGTGGTCGGGGAGGAAATTCACCCCTCCACTTT. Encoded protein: CASSPSGRGGNSPLHF.

This CDR3 is CASSLETGNSNQPQHF. The CDR3 DNA is TGTGCCAGCAGCTTAGAAACAGGGAATAGCAATCAGCCCCAGCATTTT. This chain connects TRBV7-2 to TRBJ1-5; D is perhaps TRBD1 (6 bases). This CDR3 region has 16 residues. CDR1 and CDR2 from the germline V gene are SGHTA and FQGNSA. V was shortened by 1 base and J by 0 bases, with 10 bases between the two germline ends.

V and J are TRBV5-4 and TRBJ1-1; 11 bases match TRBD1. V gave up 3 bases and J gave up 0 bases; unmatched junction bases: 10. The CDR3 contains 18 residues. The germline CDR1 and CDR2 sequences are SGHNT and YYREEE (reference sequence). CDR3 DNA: TGTGCCAGCAGCTACCCGCGGGACAGGGGGTTCATGAACACTGAAGCTTTCTTT. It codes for CASSYPRDRGFMNTEAFF.

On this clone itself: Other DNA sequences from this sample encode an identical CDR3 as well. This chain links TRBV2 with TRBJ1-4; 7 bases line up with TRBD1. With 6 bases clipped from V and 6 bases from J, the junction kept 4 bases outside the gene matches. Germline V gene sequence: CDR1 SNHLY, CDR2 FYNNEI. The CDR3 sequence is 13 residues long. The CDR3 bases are TGTGCCAGCAGAGGTGACAGGGATGAAAAACTGTTTTTT. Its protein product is CASRGDRDEKLFF.

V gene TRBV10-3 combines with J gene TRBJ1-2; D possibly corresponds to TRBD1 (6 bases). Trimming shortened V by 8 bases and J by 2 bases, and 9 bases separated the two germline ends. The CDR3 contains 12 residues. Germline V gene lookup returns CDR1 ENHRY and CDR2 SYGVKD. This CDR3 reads CAIGRGNYGYTF. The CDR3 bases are TGTGCCATCGGGAGGGGGAACTATGGCTACACCTTC.

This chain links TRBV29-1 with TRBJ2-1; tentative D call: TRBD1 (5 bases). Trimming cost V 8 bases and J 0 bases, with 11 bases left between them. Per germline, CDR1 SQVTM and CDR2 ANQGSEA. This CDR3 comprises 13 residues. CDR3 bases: TGCAGCCATAACAGGTACTCCTACAATGAGCAGTTCTTC. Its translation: CSHNRYSYNEQFF.

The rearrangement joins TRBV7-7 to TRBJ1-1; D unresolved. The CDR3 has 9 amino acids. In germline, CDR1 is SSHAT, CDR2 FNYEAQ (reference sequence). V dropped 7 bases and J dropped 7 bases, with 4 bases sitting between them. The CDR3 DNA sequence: TGTGCCAGCACCTTTGAAGCTTTCTTT. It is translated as CASTFEAFF. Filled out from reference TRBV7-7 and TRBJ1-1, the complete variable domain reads GAGVSQSPRYKVTKRGQDVTLRCDPISSHATLYWYQQALGQGPEFLTYFNYEAQPDKSGLPSDRFSAERPEGSISTLTIQRTEQRDSAMYRCASTFEAFFGQGTRLTVV.